This TCR beta chain was identified during a study of blood T cells in healthy people across ages. This clonotype has only one observation. Germline CDR1 SGHRS, CDR2 YFSETQ. V lost 4 bases and J lost 9; bases outside the gene matches: 12. The CDR3 is 15 residues long. It was with a sample-barcoded 5' primer and a J-beta primer mix that a second PCR of roughly 6 to 12 cycles was run. TCRdb called the 5' RACE reads again in MiXCR, with one record for every CDR3 protein. The sample yields 1.5 million to 2 million distinct CDR3 sequences, roughly 30% seen once. This chain links TRBV5-1 with TRBJ2-1; 8 positions agree with TRBD1. The source material was blood. The origin of this receptor is a woman aged 30 to 39 in good health. The CDR3 protein is CASSPGTGTRGEQFF. The CDR3 nucleotides read TGCGCCAGCAGCCCGGGGACAGGCACACGGGGTGAGCAGTTCTTC.